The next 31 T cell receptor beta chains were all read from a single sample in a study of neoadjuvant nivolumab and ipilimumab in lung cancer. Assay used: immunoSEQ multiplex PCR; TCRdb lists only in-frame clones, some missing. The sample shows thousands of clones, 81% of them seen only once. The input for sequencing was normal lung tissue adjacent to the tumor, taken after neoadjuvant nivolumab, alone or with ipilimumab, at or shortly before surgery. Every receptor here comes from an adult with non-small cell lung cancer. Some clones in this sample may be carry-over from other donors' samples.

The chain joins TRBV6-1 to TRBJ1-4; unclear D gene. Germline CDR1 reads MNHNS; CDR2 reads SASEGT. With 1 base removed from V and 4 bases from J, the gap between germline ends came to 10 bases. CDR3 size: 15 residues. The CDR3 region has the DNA TGTGCCAGCAGTGAAGGGACGTTACTTAATGAAAAACTGTTTTTT. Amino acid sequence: CASSEGTLLNEKLFF.

CDR3 coding DNA: TGTGCCAGCACAGAGGCGGCCAATCAGCCCCAGCATTTT. This sequence encodes CASTEAANQPQHF. The chain links TRBV6-1 to TRBJ1-5, with D unresolved. Germline V CDR1 and CDR2: MNHNS, SASEGT. Trimming left V 7 bases short and J 3 bases short, with 10 bases between. The length of the CDR3 is 13 residues.

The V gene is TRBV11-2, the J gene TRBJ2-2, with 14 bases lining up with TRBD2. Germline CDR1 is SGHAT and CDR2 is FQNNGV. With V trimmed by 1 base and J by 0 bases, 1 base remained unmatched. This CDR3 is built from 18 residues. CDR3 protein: CASSLGTSGRPNTGELFF. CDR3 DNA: TGTGCCAGCAGCTTAGGGACTAGCGGGAGGCCGAACACCGGGGAGCTGTTTTTT.

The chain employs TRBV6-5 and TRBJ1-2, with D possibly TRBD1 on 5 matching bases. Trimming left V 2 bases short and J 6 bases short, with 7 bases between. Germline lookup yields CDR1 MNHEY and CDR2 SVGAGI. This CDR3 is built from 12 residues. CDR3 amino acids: CASSYRGDGYTF. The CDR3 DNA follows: TGTGCCAGCAGTTACAGGGGAGATGGCTACACCTTC.

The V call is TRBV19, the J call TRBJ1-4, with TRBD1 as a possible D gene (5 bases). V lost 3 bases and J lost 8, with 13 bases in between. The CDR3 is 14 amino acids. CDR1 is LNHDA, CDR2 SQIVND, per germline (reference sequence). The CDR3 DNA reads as TGTGCCAGTAGTATGGTTACTGGGGACGAAAAACTGTTTTTT. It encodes CASSMVTGDEKLFF.

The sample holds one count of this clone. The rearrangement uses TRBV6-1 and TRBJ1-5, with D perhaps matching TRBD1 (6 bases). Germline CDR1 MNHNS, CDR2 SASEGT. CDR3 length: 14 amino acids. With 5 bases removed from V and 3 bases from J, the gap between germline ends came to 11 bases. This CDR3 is CASSRGADNQPQHF. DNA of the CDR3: TGTGCCAGCAGTCGGGGGGCGGACAATCAGCCCCAGCATTTT.

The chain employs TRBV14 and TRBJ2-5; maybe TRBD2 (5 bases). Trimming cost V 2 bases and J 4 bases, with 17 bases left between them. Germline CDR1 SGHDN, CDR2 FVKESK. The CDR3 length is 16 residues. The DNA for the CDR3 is TGTGCCAGCAGCCAACCCGGGAATCCGAATCGAGAGACCCAGTACTTC. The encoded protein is CASSQPGNPNRETQYF.

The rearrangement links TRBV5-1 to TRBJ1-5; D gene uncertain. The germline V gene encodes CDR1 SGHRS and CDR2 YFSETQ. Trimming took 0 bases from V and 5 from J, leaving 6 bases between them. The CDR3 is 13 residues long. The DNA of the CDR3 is TGCGCCAGCAGCTTGGGGTTGGATCAGCCCCAGCATTTT. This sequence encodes CASSLGLDQPQHF.

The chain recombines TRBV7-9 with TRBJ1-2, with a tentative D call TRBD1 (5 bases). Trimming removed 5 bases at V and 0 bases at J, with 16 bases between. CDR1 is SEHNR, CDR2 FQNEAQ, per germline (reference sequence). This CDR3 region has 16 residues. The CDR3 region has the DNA TGTGCCAGCAGCCGGGGACGGAGAGACCCTAACTATGGCTACACCTTC. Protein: CASSRGRRDPNYGYTF.

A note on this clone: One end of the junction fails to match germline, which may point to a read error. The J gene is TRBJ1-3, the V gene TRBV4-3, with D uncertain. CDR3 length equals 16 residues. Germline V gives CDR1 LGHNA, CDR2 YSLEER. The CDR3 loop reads CASSQDIQVSRNTIYF. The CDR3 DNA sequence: TGCGCCAGCAGCCAAGACATCCAAGTCTCTCGAAACACCATATATTTT.

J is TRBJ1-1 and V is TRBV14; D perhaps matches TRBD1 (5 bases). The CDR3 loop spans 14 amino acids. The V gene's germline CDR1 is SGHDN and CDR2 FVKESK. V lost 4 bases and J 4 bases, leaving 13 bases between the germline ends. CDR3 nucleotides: TGTGCCAGCAGCCCACCAGGGTTATTCACTGAAGCTTTCTTT. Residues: CASSPPGLFTEAFF.

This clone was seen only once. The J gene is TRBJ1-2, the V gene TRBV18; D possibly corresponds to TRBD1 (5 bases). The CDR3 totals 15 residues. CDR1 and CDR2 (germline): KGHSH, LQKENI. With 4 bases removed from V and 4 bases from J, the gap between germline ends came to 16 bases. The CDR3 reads CASSLSMGDSYGYTF. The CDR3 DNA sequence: TGTGCCAGCTCACTCTCAATGGGGGACTCCTATGGCTACACCTTC.

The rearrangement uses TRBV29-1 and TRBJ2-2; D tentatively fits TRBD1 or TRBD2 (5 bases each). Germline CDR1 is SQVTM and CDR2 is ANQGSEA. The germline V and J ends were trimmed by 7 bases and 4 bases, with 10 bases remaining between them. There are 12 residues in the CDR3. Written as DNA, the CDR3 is TGCAGCGCGGGACCGATCACCGGGGAGCTGTTTTTT. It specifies CSAGPITGELFF.

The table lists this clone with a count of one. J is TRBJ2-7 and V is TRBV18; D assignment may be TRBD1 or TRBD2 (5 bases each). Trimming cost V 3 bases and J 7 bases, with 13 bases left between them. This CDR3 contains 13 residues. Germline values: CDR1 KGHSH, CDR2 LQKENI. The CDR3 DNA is TGTGCCAGCTCACCCGGACGGTGGGGGGAGCAGTACTTC. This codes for CASSPGRWGEQYF.

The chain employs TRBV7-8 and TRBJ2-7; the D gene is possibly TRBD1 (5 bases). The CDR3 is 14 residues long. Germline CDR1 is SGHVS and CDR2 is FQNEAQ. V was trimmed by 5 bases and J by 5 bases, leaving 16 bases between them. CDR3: CASSQGTATHEQYF. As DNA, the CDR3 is TGTGCCAGCAGCCAGGGAACAGCCACCCACGAGCAGTACTTC.

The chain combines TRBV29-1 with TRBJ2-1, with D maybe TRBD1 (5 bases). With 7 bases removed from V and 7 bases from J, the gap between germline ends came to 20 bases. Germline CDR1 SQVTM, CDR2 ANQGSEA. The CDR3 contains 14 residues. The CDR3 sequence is CSAVEAKRQNEQFF. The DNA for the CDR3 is TGCAGCGCCGTAGAGGCCAAGAGACAGAATGAGCAGTTCTTC.

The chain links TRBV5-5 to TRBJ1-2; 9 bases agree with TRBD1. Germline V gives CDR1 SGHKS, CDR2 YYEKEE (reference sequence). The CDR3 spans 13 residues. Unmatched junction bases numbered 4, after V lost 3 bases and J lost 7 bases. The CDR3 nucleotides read TGTGCCAGCAGCTCGTCGACAGGGGGTGGCTACACCTTC. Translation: CASSSSTGGGYTF.

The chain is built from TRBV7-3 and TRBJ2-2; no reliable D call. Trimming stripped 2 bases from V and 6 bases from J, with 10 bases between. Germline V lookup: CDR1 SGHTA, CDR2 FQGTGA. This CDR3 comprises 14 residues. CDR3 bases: TGTGCCAGCAGCTTACGGAGTAAAGCCGGGGAGCTGTTTTTT. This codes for CASSLRSKAGELFF.

This CDR3 is CASVFLGGGARGNQPQHF. In DNA form, the CDR3 reads TGTGCTAGCGTATTCCTGGGAGGGGGCGCTCGGGGCAATCAGCCCCAGCATTTT. The V call is TRBV7-7, the J call TRBJ1-5; 7 bases line up with TRBD1. CDR3 length: 18 residues. Per the germline V gene, CDR1 is SSHAT and CDR2 is FNYEAQ (reference sequence).

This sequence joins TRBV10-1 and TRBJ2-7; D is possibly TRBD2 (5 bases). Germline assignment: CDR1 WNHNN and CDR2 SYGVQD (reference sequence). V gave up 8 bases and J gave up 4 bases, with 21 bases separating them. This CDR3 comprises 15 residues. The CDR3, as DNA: TGCGCCAGCCCGAGAGGGAAGGACTTGTGGTACGAGCAGTACTTC. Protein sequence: CASPRGKDLWYEQYF.

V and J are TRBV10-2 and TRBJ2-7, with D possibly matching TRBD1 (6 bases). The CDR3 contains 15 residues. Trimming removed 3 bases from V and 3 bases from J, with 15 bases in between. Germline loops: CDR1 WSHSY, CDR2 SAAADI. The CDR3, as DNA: TGCGCCAGCAGTGATCGGTCGGAGACAGGCTACGAGCAGTACTTC. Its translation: CASSDRSETGYEQYF.

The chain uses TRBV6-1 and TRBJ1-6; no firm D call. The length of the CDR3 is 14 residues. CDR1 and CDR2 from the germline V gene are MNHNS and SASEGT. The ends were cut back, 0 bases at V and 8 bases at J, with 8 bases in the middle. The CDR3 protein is CASSEALGYSPLHF. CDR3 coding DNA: TGTGCCAGCAGTGAAGCGCTGGGATATTCACCCCTCCACTTT.

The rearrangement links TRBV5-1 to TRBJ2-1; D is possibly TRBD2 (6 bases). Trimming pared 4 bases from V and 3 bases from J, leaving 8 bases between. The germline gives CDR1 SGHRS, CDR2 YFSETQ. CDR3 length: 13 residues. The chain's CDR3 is CASSTDYYNEQFF. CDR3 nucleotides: TGCGCCAGCAGCACGGACTACTACAATGAGCAGTTCTTC.

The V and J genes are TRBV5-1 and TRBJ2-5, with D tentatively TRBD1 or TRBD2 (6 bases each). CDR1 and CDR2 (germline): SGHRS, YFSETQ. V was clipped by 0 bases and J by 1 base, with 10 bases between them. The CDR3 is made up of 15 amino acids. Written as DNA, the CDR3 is TGCGCCAGCAGCTTGGAGGGGGGCTTCCAAGAGACCCAGTACTTC. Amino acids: CASSLEGGFQETQYF. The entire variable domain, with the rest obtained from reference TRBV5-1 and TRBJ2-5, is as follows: KAGVTQTPRYLIKTRGQQVTLSCSPISGHRSVSWYQQTPGQGLQFLFEYFSETQRNKGNFPGRFSGRQFSNSRSEMNVSTLELGDSALYLCASSLEGGFQETQYFGPGTRLLVL.

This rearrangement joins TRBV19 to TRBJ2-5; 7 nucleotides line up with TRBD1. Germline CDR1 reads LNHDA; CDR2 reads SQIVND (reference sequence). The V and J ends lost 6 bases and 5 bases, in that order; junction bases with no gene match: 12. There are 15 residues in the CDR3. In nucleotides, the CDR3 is TGTGCCAGTAGCAACCCATACAGGGGTGGGGAGACCCAGTACTTC. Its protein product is CASSNPYRGGETQYF.

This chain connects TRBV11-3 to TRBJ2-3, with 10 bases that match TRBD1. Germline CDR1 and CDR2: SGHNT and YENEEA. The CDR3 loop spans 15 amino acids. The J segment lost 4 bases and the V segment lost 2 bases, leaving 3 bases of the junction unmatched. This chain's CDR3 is CASSLPGTGADTQYF. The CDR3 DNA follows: TGTGCCAGCAGCTTACCCGGGACAGGGGCAGATACGCAGTATTTT.

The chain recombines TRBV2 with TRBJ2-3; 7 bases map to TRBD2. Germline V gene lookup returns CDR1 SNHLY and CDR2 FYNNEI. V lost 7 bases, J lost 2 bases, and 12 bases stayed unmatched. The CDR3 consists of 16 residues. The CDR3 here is CASMPPGGTHTDTQYF. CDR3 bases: TGTGCCAGCATGCCTCCCGGGGGGACTCACACAGATACGCAGTATTTT.

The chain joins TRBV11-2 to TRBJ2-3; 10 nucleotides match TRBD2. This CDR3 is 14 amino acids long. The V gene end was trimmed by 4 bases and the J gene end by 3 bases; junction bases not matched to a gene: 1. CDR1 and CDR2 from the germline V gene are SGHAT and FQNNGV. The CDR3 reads CASSSGLATDTQYF. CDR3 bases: TGTGCCAGCAGCTCGGGACTAGCGACAGATACGCAGTATTTT.

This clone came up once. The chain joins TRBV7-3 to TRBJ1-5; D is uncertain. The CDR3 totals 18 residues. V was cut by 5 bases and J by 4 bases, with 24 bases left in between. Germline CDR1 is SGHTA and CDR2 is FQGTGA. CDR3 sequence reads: CASSDGTFLRWENQPQHF. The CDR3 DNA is TGTGCCAGCAGCGACGGAACATTTCTTAGGTGGGAAAATCAGCCCCAGCATTTT.

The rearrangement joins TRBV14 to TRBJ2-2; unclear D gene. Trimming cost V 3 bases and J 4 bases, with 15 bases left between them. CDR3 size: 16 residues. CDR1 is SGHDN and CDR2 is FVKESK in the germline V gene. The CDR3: CASSHEMGWGTGELFF. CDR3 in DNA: TGTGCCAGCAGCCACGAAATGGGTTGGGGCACCGGGGAGCTGTTTTTT.

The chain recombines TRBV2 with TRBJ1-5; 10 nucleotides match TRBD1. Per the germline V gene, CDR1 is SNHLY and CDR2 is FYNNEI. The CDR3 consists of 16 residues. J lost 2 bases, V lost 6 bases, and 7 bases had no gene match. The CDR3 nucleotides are TGTGCCAGCAGAACCGACAGGGGGCGAGGCAATCAGCCCCAGCATTTT. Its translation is CASRTDRGRGNQPQHF.